This T cell receptor (beta chain) was recorded in a study of cytotoxic CD8 clonotypes in ibrutinib-treated CLL. Concerning this clone: Its antigen is unidentified.

Sequenced by immunoSEQ multiplex PCR; TCRdb stores in-frame clones only, minus some. The sample holds 190,000 or so clones, about 72% seen once. Study-wide results and limits: Treatment left the uncommon public clonotypes either contracted or stable in frequency. Sampling schedules were unmatched across sustained-remission and progressing patients.

CDR1 is SGHTA and CDR2 is FQGNSA in the germline V gene. Trimming shortened V by 1 base and J by 4 bases, and 4 bases separated the two germline ends. The CDR3 runs 12 residues. Sample: PBMCs, taken after 24 months of ibrutinib treatment. The chain joins TRBV7-2 to TRBJ2-5; D remains ambiguous. This sequence originates from a human donor with chronic lymphocytic leukemia. DNA of the CDR3: TGTGCCAGCAGCTTAGTTGGAGAGACCCAGTACTTC. It is translated as CASSLVGETQYF.